This is a list of T cell receptor beta chains from one sample in a study of blood T cell repertoires in COVID-19. Sequencing was performed with immunoSEQ multiplex PCR; in TCRdb, only in-frame clones are kept and a portion is missing. The sample lists fewer than 300,000 clones, around nine tenths occurring once. Specimen: PBMCs or T cells enriched from blood (not recorded which). These receptors came from a woman in her 30s who had recovered from COVID-19. Each CDR3 is given with its conserved first and last residue. The D gene is left open where the match is weak. Rows may omit the clone size; those that give it use once, few, many or a size class.

>TRBD2|NA|TRBV24-1|TRBJ2-5
CATSDLKREGRETQYF
TGTGCCACCAGTGATTTAAAGCGGGAGGGCAGGGAGACCCAGTACTTC
>TRBD1|NA|TRBV27|TRBJ1-6
CASTDRGQRNSPLHF
TGTGCCAGCACGGACAGGGGACAGAGGAATTCACCCCTCCACTTT
>NA|NA|TRBV19|TRBJ2-1
CASSPTRPNEQFF
TGTGCCAGTAGTCCGACTCGTCCCAATGAGCAGTTCTTC
>NA|once|TRBV3-1/TRBV3-2|TRBJ2-1
CASSQETEQGFAYNEQFF
TGTGCCAGCAGCCAAGAGACCGAACAGGGATTCGCCTACAATGAGCAGTTCTTC
>NA|NA|TRBV7-2|TRBJ1-2
CASSALAGGVYYGYTF
TGTGCCAGCAGCGCCCTCGCCGGGGGGGTCTACTATGGCTACACCTTC
>TRBD1|NA|TRBV27|TRBJ1-5
CATRDRADYSNQPQHF
TGTGCCACCCGGGACAGGGCTGATTATAGCAATCAGCCCCAGCATTTT
>NA|once|TRBV18|TRBJ2-2
CASSPNLGQLTGELFF
TGTGCCAGCTCACCAAACCTAGGACAGCTCACCGGGGAGCTGTTTTTT
>TRBD2|NA|TRBV27|TRBJ2-4
CASSPSVSGRGIQYF
TGTGCCAGCAGTCCGTCCGTTAGCGGGAGAGGCATTCAGTACTTC
>NA|NA|TRBV6-5|TRBJ1-1
CATETPLNTEAFF
TGTGCCACAGAGACTCCCCTGAACACTGAAGCTTTCTTT
>NA|NA|TRBV19|TRBJ1-5
CASSILKGGNQPQHF
TGTGCCAGTAGTATATTGAAAGGAGGAAATCAGCCCCAGCATTTT
>TRBD1|NA|TRBV7-8|TRBJ2-7
CASSLADRVGSYEQYF
TGTGCCAGCAGCTTAGCGGACAGGGTCGGCTCGTACGAGCAGTACTTC
>TRBD1|NA|TRBV28|TRBJ1-2
CASRGGGDYGYTF
TGTGCCAGCAGAGGGGGCGGAGACTATGGCTACACCTTC
>TRBD1|once|TRBV5-6|TRBJ2-6
CASSTGQAISGANVLTF
TGTGCCAGCAGCACTGGACAGGCGATCTCTGGGGCCAACGTCCTGACTTTC
>NA|NA|TRBV20-1|TRBJ2-7
CSASDPISYEQYF
TGCAGTGCTAGTGATCCTATCTCCTACGAGCAGTACTTC
>TRBD1|NA|TRBV18|TRBJ2-7
CASSPTPGQGNYEQYF
TGTGCCAGCTCTCCTACTCCGGGACAGGGTAACTACGAGCAGTACTTC
>TRBD2|NA|TRBV11-1|TRBJ2-1
CASSLGAGGIYEQFF
TGTGCCAGCAGCTTAGGCGCGGGAGGTATATATGAGCAGTTCTTC
>NA|NA|TRBV9|TRBJ2-2
CASLSTNTGELFF
TGTGCCAGCCTATCAACGAACACCGGGGAGCTGTTTTTT
>NA|few|TRBV4-2|TRBJ2-6
CASSQADSSGANVLTF
TGTGCCAGCAGCCAAGCGGACAGCTCTGGGGCCAACGTCCTGACTTTC
>TRBD1|NA|TRBV5-1|TRBJ2-7
CASSSGQGSYEQYF
TGCGCCAGCAGCTCAGGACAGGGCTCCTACGAGCAGTACTTC
>NA|NA|TRBV2|TRBJ1-5
CASSEGTASNQPQHF
TGTGCCAGCAGTGAGGGTACAGCCTCCAATCAGCCCCAGCATTTT
>NA|NA|TRBV4-2|TRBJ2-7
CASSQEPGYEQYF
TGTGCCAGCAGCCAAGAGCCGGGGTACGAGCAGTACTTC
>TRBD1|NA|TRBV5-1|TRBJ1-2
CASSLWDRGANINGYTF
TGCGCCAGCAGCTTGTGGGACAGGGGCGCGAATATAAATGGCTACACCTTC
>TRBD2|NA|TRBV5-1|TRBJ2-3
CASSPNRDYRDTQYF
TGCGCCAGCAGCCCCAATCGGGACTACCGAGATACGCAGTATTTT
>NA|NA|TRBV25-1|TRBJ1-2
CASSGGWGANYGYTF
TGTGCCAGCAGTGGCGGTTGGGGAGCTAACTATGGCTACACCTTC
>TRBD1|NA|TRBV10-1|TRBJ1-2
CASSLDREFGYTF
TGCGCCAGCAGCCTGGACAGGGAATTTGGCTACACCTTC
>NA|NA|TRBV21-1|TRBJ2-7
CASSNAGTPPPYEQYF
TGTGCCAGCAGCAATGCGGGGACCCCTCCTCCCTACGAGCAGTACTTC
>NA|NA|TRBV11-2|TRBJ2-3
CASSLNTLGTDTQYF
TGTGCCAGCAGCTTAAACACCCTAGGAACAGATACGCAGTATTTT